Presented here are 23 T cell receptor beta chains from one specimen sequenced in a study of control samples from healthy donors and cancer patients. The data were produced by immunoSEQ multiplex PCR, yet TCRdb's version contains in-frame clones alone and is incomplete. The table has about 180,000 clones, more than 85% seen once. Sequencing was done on a sample of blood. The receptors originated from a woman between 40 and 50 years old in good health.

The rearrangement uses TRBV7-7 and TRBJ1-1; no clear D gene. Germline CDR1 reads SSHAT; CDR2 reads FNYEAQ (reference sequence). Trimming left V 2 bases short and J 3 bases short, with 7 bases between. The CDR3 covers 13 residues. The CDR3 DNA is TGTGCCAGCAGCTTAATCGAGGACACTGAAGCTTTCTTT. Its translation: CASSLIEDTEAFF. Filled out from reference TRBV7-7 and TRBJ1-1, the complete variable domain reads GAGVSQSPRYKVTKRGQDVTLRCDPISSHATLYWYQQALGQGPEFLTYFNYEAQPDKSGLPSDRFSAERPEGSISTLTIQRTEQRDSAMYRCASSLIEDTEAFFGQGTRLTVV.

This chain uses TRBV4-1 with TRBJ1-1, with D maybe TRBD1 (6 bases). The CDR3 runs 14 residues. Germline values: CDR1 MGHRA, CDR2 YSYEKL. Trimming took 4 bases from V and 1 from J, leaving 10 bases between them. CDR3 coding DNA: TGCGCCAGCAGCCCGAACAGGGCGAACACTGAAGCTTTCTTT. Its translation is CASSPNRANTEAFF.

This sequence joins TRBV9 and TRBJ1-5, with D possibly TRBD1 on 6 matching bases. This CDR3 has 14 amino acids. The V gene's germline CDR1 is SGDLS and CDR2 YYNGEE. V shed 3 bases and J shed 5 bases, with 12 bases lying between them. CDR3 in DNA: TGTGCCAGCAGCGAGGCGGGGGCCCATCAGCCCCAGCATTTT. It encodes CASSEAGAHQPQHF.

This clone appeared once. V usage is TRBV15 and J usage is TRBJ1-1; D gene uncertain. Germline V gene sequence: CDR1 LNHNV, CDR2 YYDKDF (reference sequence). V shed 3 bases and J shed 0 bases, with 8 bases lying between them. CDR3 length equals 14 residues. CDR3 sequence: CATSRTSMNTEAFF. The CDR3 bases are TGTGCCACCAGCAGGACAAGCATGAACACTGAAGCTTTCTTT.

This chain links TRBV7-9 with TRBJ1-3; the D is unclear. Trimming took off 1 base at V and 2 bases at J, with 12 bases between the two ends. This CDR3 spans 16 amino acids. The V gene's germline CDR1 is SEHNR and CDR2 FQNEAQ (reference sequence). As DNA, the CDR3 is TGTGCCAGCAGCTTAGGATCTGCAGCCCCTGGAAACACCATATATTTT. The encoded protein is CASSLGSAAPGNTIYF.

The chain has TRBV10-3 and TRBJ1-2; no reliable D call. The CDR3 is 13 amino acids. CDR1 and CDR2 (germline): ENHRY, SYGVKD. V lost 3 bases to trimming and J lost 2 bases, with 7 bases between them. As DNA, the CDR3 is TGTGCCATCAGTGATGCAGAAAACTATGGCTACACCTTC. Protein sequence: CAISDAENYGYTF.

This chain joins TRBV19 and TRBJ1-1; the match to TRBD1 covers 7 bases. With V trimmed by 5 bases and J by 10 bases, 13 bases remained unmatched. Looked up from germline, CDR1 is LNHDA and CDR2 is SQIVND (reference sequence). The CDR3 extends over 14 amino acids. The CDR3: CASSGETGSGTAFF. The CDR3 coding sequence is TGTGCCAGTAGTGGAGAGACAGGGTCCGGAACAGCTTTCTTT. The full variable domain, completed using reference TRBV19 and TRBJ1-1, is DGGITQSPKYLFRKEGQNVTLSCEQNLNHDAMYWYRQDPGQGLRLIYYSQIVNDFQKGDIAEGYSVSREKKESFPLTVTSAQKNPTAFYLCASSGETGSGTAFFGQGTRLTVV.

V and J are TRBV15 and TRBJ1-4; D is uncertain. V was pared by 0 bases and J by 4 bases, with 3 bases between. Germline CDR1 LNHNV, CDR2 YYDKDF (reference sequence). CDR3 length equals 13 residues. DNA of the CDR3: TGTGCCACCAGCAGAGATTTTAATGAAAAACTGTTTTTT. It yields the protein CATSRDFNEKLFF.

A note on this clone: A junction end diverges from the germline sequence, so it may reflect a read error. Other DNA sequences in this specimen translate into the identical CDR3. The chain recombines TRBV7-2 with TRBJ1-4; no reliable D call. The CDR3 sequence is 13 residues long. CDR1 SGHTA and CDR2 FQGNSA come from the germline V gene. The CDR3 loop is CASSLEPNEKLFF. CDR3 in DNA: TGTGCCAGCAGCTTAGAGCCTAACGAAAAACTGTTTTTT.

V gene TRBV2 combines with J gene TRBJ1-5; maybe TRBD1 (5 bases). This CDR3 spans 16 amino acids. V gave up 5 bases and J gave up 0 bases, with 14 bases separating them. The germline CDR1 and CDR2 sequences are SNHLY and FYNNEI. The DNA of the CDR3 is TGTGCCAGCAGTCGGGGCCCGGGCTATAGCAATCAGCCCCAGCATTTT. Its protein product is CASSRGPGYSNQPQHF.

The CDR3 region is CASSLPGGQNTEAFF. The CDR3 DNA follows: TGTGCCAGCAGCCTACCCGGGGGTCAGAACACTGAAGCTTTCTTT. The J gene is TRBJ1-1, the V gene TRBV3-1 (or the pseudogene TRBV3-2); tentative D call: TRBD1 (5 bases). The CDR3 is made up of 15 amino acids. CDR1 is LGHDT and CDR2 is YNNKEL in the germline V gene (reference sequence). Trimming pared 4 bases from V and 1 base from J, leaving 13 bases between.

The chain joins TRBV6-6 to TRBJ2-1, with D possibly being TRBD2 (5 bases). The V end was cut by 5 bases, the J end by 0 bases, with 11 bases between. CDR3 length: 15 amino acids. Germline V gene data show CDR1 as MNHNY and CDR2 as SVGAGI (reference sequence). The CDR3 coding sequence is TGTGCCAGCAGTGTCAGCGGAAGCTCCTACAATGAGCAGTTCTTC. This translates into CASSVSGSSYNEQFF.

The chain is built from TRBV7-2 and TRBJ2-7, with D possibly TRBD1 on 6 matching bases. CDR1 and CDR2 (germline): SGHTA, FQGNSA. The V end lost 5 bases, the J end lost 5 bases, and 16 bases lay between the germline ends. CDR3 length equals 14 residues. The DNA for the CDR3 is TGTGCCAGCAGCCAAAAGTTTGGGGGCGACGAGCAGTACTTC. Translated, it gives CASSQKFGGDEQYF.

V is TRBV4-2 and J is TRBJ2-3, with D maybe TRBD2 (6 bases). V gave up 0 bases and J gave up 2 bases, with 12 bases separating them. This CDR3 is built from 16 residues. Germline V CDR1 and CDR2: LGHNA, YNFKEQ. CDR3 DNA: TGTGCCAGCAGCCAAGACCCGGGGGTCTACACAGATACGCAGTATTTT. Translated, it gives CASSQDPGVYTDTQYF.

J is TRBJ1-1 and V is TRBV5-1; a weak D match, TRBD1 (5 bases). Deletions cut 4 bases from V and 10 bases from J, with 14 bases between. Germline CDR1 and CDR2: SGHRS and YFSETQ. The CDR3 extends over 12 amino acids. The CDR3 protein is CASSRSREVAFF. The CDR3 DNA reads as TGCGCCAGCAGCAGGTCCAGGGAGGTAGCTTTCTTT.

The chain uses TRBV13 and TRBJ1-2; D ambiguous. The germline CDR1 and CDR2 sequences are PRHDT and FYEKMQ (reference sequence). V gave up 6 bases and J gave up 3 bases, with 11 bases separating them. The CDR3 contains 13 residues. The DNA of the CDR3 is TGTGCCAGCAGGAACCGGCGCTACTATGGCTACACCTTC. The encoded protein is CASRNRRYYGYTF.

The chain couples TRBV5-5 to TRBJ2-7; D is unclear. Germline loops: CDR1 SGHKS, CDR2 YYEKEE (reference sequence). The CDR3 length is 14 residues. Trimming cost V 2 bases and J 2 bases, with 11 bases left between them. The CDR3 loop reads CASSLLGSTYEQYF. Here the CDR3 DNA reads TGTGCCAGCAGCTTACTTGGGTCAACCTACGAGCAGTACTTC.

V usage is TRBV10-3 and J usage is TRBJ1-1, with D perhaps TRBD1 (6 bases). The CDR3 is 11 residues long. Germline V CDR1 and CDR2: ENHRY, SYGVKD. V was shortened by 4 bases and J by 8 bases, with 8 bases between the two germline ends. The chain's CDR3 is CAISGTAEAFF. In DNA form, the CDR3 reads TGTGCCATCAGTGGGACAGCAGAAGCTTTCTTT.

The gene calls are TRBV2 and TRBJ1-2; maybe TRBD1 (6 bases). The CDR3 contains 14 residues. V lost 1 base, J lost 8 bases, and 14 bases lay in between. CDR1 and CDR2 from the germline V gene are SNHLY and FYNNEI. The CDR3 region has the DNA TGTGCCAGCAGTGAAGTTATAAAGGGGGAGGGCTACACCTTC. Its protein product is CASSEVIKGEGYTF.

This clone has only one observation. The rearrangement joins TRBV9 to TRBJ2-1; D tentatively reads TRBD1 or TRBD2 (5 bases each). Germline V gene lookup returns CDR1 SGDLS and CDR2 YYNGEE. V gave up 3 bases and J gave up 6 bases, with 16 bases separating them. There are 15 residues in the CDR3. The CDR3 DNA is TGTGCCAGCAGCGGCCGGGGCCTAACCTCCAATGAGCAGTTCTTC. It specifies CASSGRGLTSNEQFF. Drawing the rest from reference TRBV9 and TRBJ2-1, the complete variable domain is DSGVTQTPKHLITATGQRVTLRCSPRSGDLSVYWYQQSLDQGLQFLIQYYNGEERAKGNILERFSAQQFPDLHSELNLSSLELGDSALYFCASSGRGLTSNEQFFGPGTRLTVL.

This rearrangement joins TRBV5-8 to TRBJ1-5; TRBD1 might be the D (5 bases). CDR1 and CDR2 from the germline V gene are SGHTS and YDEGEE. The CDR3 totals 14 residues. V lost 6 bases and J 7 bases, leaving 17 bases between the germline ends. The chain's CDR3 is CASIPQDIRQPQHF. The CDR3 DNA reads as TGTGCCAGCATCCCCCAGGACATTCGGCAGCCCCAGCATTTT.

The genes are TRBV9 and TRBJ2-7; 9 nucleotides line up with TRBD1. The CDR3 contains 14 residues. The germline gives CDR1 SGDLS, CDR2 YYNGEE. The ends lost 2 bases at V and 9 bases at J; junction bases unmatched: 9. The CDR3 DNA reads TGTGCCAGCAGCGTGCCGGGACAGGGTTTTGGGCAGTACTTC. This sequence encodes CASSVPGQGFGQYF.

This chain connects TRBV6-5 to TRBJ1-5; possibly TRBD1 for D (5 bases). Trimming shortened V by 5 bases and J by 1 base, and 12 bases separated the two germline ends. The CDR3 has 15 residues. Germline V gene lookup returns CDR1 MNHEY and CDR2 SVGAGI. The CDR3 loop reads CASSPLGASNQPQHF. Written as DNA, the CDR3 is TGTGCCAGCAGTCCCCTTGGGGCGAGCAATCAGCCCCAGCATTTT.